Sequencing of this T cell receptor beta chain was carried out in a study of control samples from healthy donors and cancer patients. Produced via immunoSEQ multiplex PCR; TCRdb's table is partial and in-frame only. The sample consists of roughly 130,000 clones, more than 85% of them appearing once. Germline loops: CDR1 MNHEY, CDR2 SMNVEV (reference sequence). The CDR3 has 16 amino acids. The V and J ends lost 2 bases and 5 bases respectively, with 18 bases between them. The sample taken for sequencing was blood. This TCR was sampled from a woman aged 25 to 39 in good health. The chain employs TRBV27 and TRBJ1-2; weak D call: TRBD1 (5 bases). The DNA of the CDR3 is TGTGCCAGCAGTTTAAGTCCCGGGACGGGGAGGTATGGCTACACCTTC. This encodes CASSLSPGTGRYGYTF.